This T cell receptor beta chain was captured by sequencing in a study of PD-1 blockade in classical Hodgkin lymphoma. Each patient experienced a relapse that followed autologous stem cell transplantation, and brentuximab vedotin exposure varied. Profiled with immunoSEQ multiplex PCR; TCRdb holds only in-frame clones, not every one. The sample holds roughly 16,000 clones, roughly 88% seen once. In germline, CDR1 is KGHSH, CDR2 LQKENI. V was pared by 4 bases and J by 3 bases, with 5 bases of the junction left unmatched. The length of the CDR3 is 16 residues. Study-wide results and limits: Similar baseline diversity was found in complete responders and newly diagnosed patients. A reduction in baseline TCR diversity was reportedly seen in newly diagnosed patients relative to healthy donors.

This clone was recorded a few times. The antigen remains undetermined. The rearrangement uses TRBV18 and TRBJ2-7; TRBD2 matches 14 bases. This clonotype was obtained from a human donor with classical Hodgkin lymphoma. The specimen was peripheral blood mononuclear cells (PBMCs), collected before the second cycle of nivolumab. CDR3 sequence: CASSLLGTSGSYEQYF. The CDR3 DNA is TGTGCCAGCTCACTCCTTGGGACTAGCGGGAGCTACGAGCAGTACTTC. Full variable domain (outside the CDR3, taken from reference TRBV18 and TRBJ2-7): NAGVMQNPRHLVRRRGQEARLRCSPMKGHSHVYWYRQLPEEGLKFMVYLQKENIIDESGMPKERFSAEFPKEGPSILRIQQVVRGDSAAYFCASSLLGTSGSYEQYFGPGTRLTVT.